The T cell receptor beta chain described here comes from a study of sequential checkpoint blockade in melanoma (dated by TCRdb to between 2018 and 2020). For context, the study as a whole: In a 1:1 randomization, patients received either first-line nivolumab then ipilimumab (arm A) or ipilimumab then nivolumab (arm B). Both trial sequences were followed by maintenance nivolumab. What the study reported, not specific to this receptor: Larger, independent patient cohorts are needed to validate the response-prediction model that combines TCR metrics and mutation burden.

Note on this clone: Its recognized antigen is unknown. Base quality data are lacking; no much larger clone is found one base away.

Cut back by 2 bases and 3 bases, the V and J ends lie 10 bases apart. For CDR1 and CDR2, the germline V gene (reference sequence) lists MNHEY and SMNVEV. From cysteine to phenylalanine, the CDR3 is 14 amino acids long. Only CDR3 DNA is held: 42 bases, read in frame from base 1. The label giving this sample's treatment or condition can be read as: randomized to nivolumab then ipilimumab (arm A) or the reverse (arm B). None of the trial patients had been given prior DNA-damaging chemotherapy. Live CD3+CD8+ cells negative for CD19 and CD56 were sorted from thawed PBMCs on a FACS Aria II flow cytometer. Samples came from patients with melanoma in CheckMate 064, a randomized, open-label phase II trial of sequential checkpoint blockade. Leukapheresis was used to collect peripheral blood mononuclear cells, which were then purified with Ficoll-Paque and frozen in human serum with roughly 10% DMSO. Immediately after sorting, the purity of the sorted blood CD3+CD8+ cells was confirmed to be >95%, and DNA was then extracted.

The immunoSEQ Assay was used to immunosequence TCRbeta CDR3 regions from genomic DNA. Genomic DNA was amplified by bias-controlled multiplex PCR before high-throughput sequencing. As for the authors' bioinformatics: To quantify the absolute abundance of each unique TCRbeta CDR3 region, the sequences were collapsed and filtered. Clonality, defined as 1 minus Pielou's evenness, was calculated using only productive rearrangements. Clones with significantly greater frequencies in on-treatment versus baseline samples were identified using a previously published method. TCRdb re-hosts the immuneACCESS table, in-frame sequences only. Its copies lack some clones; in the studies checked, an unresolved V gene accounts for under half of them, and the cause for the rest is not known. For V, J and clone size, that table is used; D and trimming come from the DNA. Present in this sample are 8,900 or so clones, more than 90% of which were seen just once. The top ten constitute under 15% of the sample.

Sequences were derived from CD8+ T cells sorted from blood (inferred from file names), sampled from a patient given nivolumab and ipilimumab in sequence. The source is a human donor with melanoma. The rearrangement joined TRBV27 to TRBJ1-1; the D gene is possibly TRBD1, with 6 bases matching. Here is the DNA: TGTGCCAGCAGTTTAATGACAGGTTACACTGAAGCTTTCTTT. It translates to CASSLMTGYTEAFF.